This is a list of T cell receptor beta chains from one sample in a study of regulatory T cells in long-lasting Graves disease. TCRdb passed the multiplex PCR reads through MiXCR, listing each CDR3 protein once. Seen here are about 500,000 distinct CDR3 sequences, around 13% observed once, and the top ten hold 7.5% to 9%. The sample was also linked to a second study, of T cells in Graves' hyperthyroidism and ophthalmopathy.

The starting material was peripheral blood mononuclear cells (PBMCs), obtained at new diagnosis, from a patient treated with antithyroid drugs. These receptors all come from a woman under 40 with Graves disease. Each CDR3 is given without its conserved first and last residue. D genes are given only for firm matches.

>TRBV20-1|TRBJ2-1|TRBD2
SAKTSGHNEQF
>TRBV20-1|TRBJ2-5|TRBD1
SARVFAGGSTQY
>TRBV28|TRBJ2-2|TRBD2
ASSSGLAGEAVTGELF
>TRBV11-1|TRBJ2-5|TRBD1
ASSLADLGQGQETQY
>TRBV18|TRBJ2-3|.
ASSRNSNTDTQY
>TRBV5-6|TRBJ2-1|TRBD2
ASTLRLAKGLVGQF
>TRBV6-1|TRBJ1-4|TRBD1
ASSPGQGIRGSNEKLF
>TRBV30|TRBJ1-3|.
AWNLQVSGNTIY
>TRBV11-1|TRBJ1-2|TRBD1
ASSLQPGQGEYGYT
>TRBV9|TRBJ2-1|.
ASSLGDENEQF
>TRBV19|TRBJ1-6|TRBD1
ASRDRADYNSPLH
>TRBV13|TRBJ2-2|.
ASSTFEGDNTGELF
>TRBV6-5|TRBJ1-5|.
ASSYKENQPQH
>TRBV19|TRBJ1-1|TRBD1
ASSIGTGGLTEAF
>TRBV6-1|TRBJ1-2|.
ASSEGQGPYGYT
>TRBV11-1|TRBJ2-6|.
ASSLESGPGANVLT
>TRBV19|TRBJ1-5|TRBD1
ASSAGGGQPQH
>TRBV6-2/TRBV6-3|TRBJ2-3|.
ASSRDAPNTDTQY
>TRBV5-4|TRBJ2-2|.
ASSLGGETGELF
>TRBV30|TRBJ2-3|.
ACLEADTQY
>TRBV6-1|TRBJ2-7|.
ASRTGGAREQY
>TRBV6-5|TRBJ2-7|.
ASSYEGLTSYEQY
>TRBV28|TRBJ2-7|.
ASSFRGPPYEQY
>TRBV5-1|TRBJ2-3|.
ASRDLGTDTQY
>TRBV5-1|TRBJ2-7|TRBD1
ASSLIQGDNEQY
>TRBV6-1|TRBJ2-6|.
ASLSVVRTSGANVLT
>TRBV19|TRBJ2-3|.
ASSIEQSTDTQY
>TRBV20-1|TRBJ2-1|TRBD2
SARDGGDPANEQF
>TRBV3-1|TRBJ2-2|TRBD2
ASSQHRSGRANTGELF
>TRBV28|TRBJ2-7|.
ASSFHNYEQY
>TRBV9|TRBJ2-2|.
ASSVDREDTGELF
>TRBV19|TRBJ1-5|.
ASSMSRVGGNQPQH
>TRBV12-3/TRBV12-4|TRBJ2-2|.
ASSAPYTGELF
>TRBV5-1|TRBJ1-1|.
ASSLPGGGTEAF
>TRBV6-1|TRBJ2-3|.
ASSGGDRGTDTQY
>TRBV12-3/TRBV12-4|TRBJ2-7|.
ASSLYPGRLAVPYEQC
>TRBV6-1|TRBJ1-2|.
ASRRWTSNYGYT
>TRBV27|TRBJ1-1|.
ASSLGGGMNTEAF
>TRBV5-1|TRBJ2-1|TRBD2
ASSPAGLGVEQF
>TRBV3-1|TRBJ2-3|TRBD2
ASTLAGVDTQY
>TRBV12-3/TRBV12-4|TRBJ2-5|.
ASSPRKGSYWTQY
>TRBV3-1|TRBJ1-1|.
ASSRGSSHTEAF
>TRBV4-3|TRBJ2-1|TRBD2
ASSQVHLAGGIGEQF
>TRBV11-3|TRBJ2-7|TRBD1
ASKGQGRYEQY
>TRBV18|TRBJ2-3|.
ASSPQDTTDTQY
>TRBV5-6|TRBJ2-1|.
ASSLGVGSTYNEQF
>TRBV11-2|TRBJ2-7|.
ASSLGQNDEQY
>TRBV5-4|TRBJ1-1|.
ASSLDAQGTEAF
>TRBV28|TRBJ1-5|.
ASSLFFGRPQH
>TRBV2|TRBJ2-2|.
ASSHEGGMNTGELF
>TRBV27|TRBJ2-7|.
ASSLIGGSPVHEQY
>TRBV11-2|TRBJ2-1|TRBD2
ASSLYTQAVVGGPYEQF
>TRBV11-2|TRBJ2-5|.
ASSPTAGGETQY
>TRBV5-1|TRBJ2-5|TRBD1
ASSYGTEQETQY
>TRBV3-1|TRBJ2-7|TRBD2
ASSQDPAGDYEQY